Below are 25 T cell receptor beta chains sequenced from a single sample in a study of technical replicates of blood from a handful of donors. Measured with immunoSEQ multiplex PCR; TCRdb has only the in-frame clones, and not every one. The table has approximately 73,000 clones, approximately 93% seen once; the top ten hold about 0.26%. The sequencing sample was made of T cells isolated from PBMCs. Receptors were obtained from a human donor in good health.

CDR3 coding DNA: TGTGCCAGTAGTATGCAGGTAGACGCAGAGACCCAGTACTTC. Encoded protein: CASSMQVDAETQYF. The chain uses TRBV19 and TRBJ2-5; D unclear. The CDR3 totals 14 residues. CDR1 and CDR2 from the germline V gene are LNHDA and SQIVND (reference sequence). The ends were cut back, 3 bases at V and 4 bases at J, with 12 bases in the middle.

The J gene is TRBJ1-5, the V gene TRBV7-2; D is uncertain. The V and J ends lost 7 bases and 0 bases respectively, with 10 bases between them. Germline lookup yields CDR1 SGHTA and CDR2 FQGNSA. This CDR3 is 14 amino acids long. CDR3 in DNA: TGTGCCAGCACCCCCGGTGGTAGCAATCAGCCCCAGCATTTT. Translating gives CASTPGGSNQPQHF.

V usage is TRBV6-1 and J usage is TRBJ1-1; D perhaps matches TRBD1 (5 bases). There are 11 residues in the CDR3. CDR1 and CDR2 (germline): MNHNS, SASEGT. The V end lost 6 bases, the J end lost 9 bases, and 11 bases lay between the germline ends. The CDR3 is CASRGLGKAFF. The CDR3 DNA is TGTGCCAGCAGGGGGCTTGGTAAAGCTTTCTTT.

This chain connects TRBV13 to TRBJ2-7; the match to TRBD2 covers 9 bases. The germline CDR1 and CDR2 sequences are PRHDT and FYEKMQ (reference sequence). V lost 3 bases to trimming and J lost 0 bases; unmatched junction nucleotides: 18. This CDR3 comprises 20 residues. The CDR3 protein is CASSFKFGEIAGEISYEQYF. The CDR3 DNA sequence: TGTGCCAGCAGCTTTAAGTTTGGGGAAATAGCGGGAGAAATCTCCTACGAGCAGTACTTC. The full variable domain, with the rest looked up from reference TRBV13 and TRBJ2-7, is AAGVIQSPRHLIKEKRETATLKCYPIPRHDTVYWYQQGPGQDPQFLISFYEKMQSDKGSIPDRFSAQQFSDYHSELNMSSLELGDSALYFCASSFKFGEIAGEISYEQYFGPGTRLTVT.

The V gene is TRBV11-2, the J gene TRBJ2-3; no clear D. CDR1 is SGHAT and CDR2 is FQNNGV in the germline V gene. V was cut by 3 bases and J by 4 bases, with 5 bases left in between. The CDR3 consists of 12 residues. This chain's CDR3 is CASSFGPDTQYF. In DNA, the CDR3 is TGTGCCAGCAGCTTCGGTCCAGATACGCAGTATTTT.

V and J are TRBV7-8 and TRBJ2-2, with 8 positions matching TRBD1. With 8 bases clipped from V and 3 bases from J, the junction kept 5 bases outside the gene matches. The CDR3 runs to 14 residues. The germline V gene encodes CDR1 SGHVS and CDR2 FQNEAQ. The CDR3 coding sequence is TGTGCCAGCCGAGAACAGGGGGACACCGGGGAGCTGTTTTTT. Its protein is CASREQGDTGELFF.

V is TRBV6-1 and J is TRBJ1-5; no clear D gene. Germline V lookup: CDR1 MNHNS, CDR2 SASEGT. V was clipped by 6 bases and J by 2 bases, with 14 bases between them. The CDR3 totals 15 residues. The CDR3 reads CASRGGEAGNQPQHF. The CDR3 DNA is TGTGCCAGCAGGGGCGGGGAGGCGGGCAATCAGCCCCAGCATTTT.

The chain joins TRBV11-3 to TRBJ2-1; 9 bases agree with TRBD2. From germline, CDR1 is SGHNT and CDR2 YENEEA. V shed 5 bases, J shed 5 bases, and the junction held 16 bases outside the gene matches. CDR3 length: 18 amino acids. CDR3 sequence: CASSPRGPGASGDNEQFF. Written as DNA, the CDR3 is TGTGCCAGCAGCCCTAGGGGGCCCGGGGCTAGCGGGGACAATGAGCAGTTCTTC.

The V gene is TRBV19, the J gene TRBJ1-5; D not resolved. Per germline, CDR1 LNHDA and CDR2 SQIVND (reference sequence). Trimming took off 4 bases at V and 3 bases at J, with 19 bases between the two ends. The CDR3 is made up of 17 amino acids. This chain's CDR3 is CASSTTLVGGLNQPQHF. As DNA, the CDR3 is TGTGCCAGTAGTACTACCTTGGTGGGAGGCCTCAATCAGCCCCAGCATTTT.

This clone has just one count. The gene calls are TRBV19 and TRBJ2-7; 8 bases are shared with TRBD2. Germline V gives CDR1 LNHDA, CDR2 SQIVND (reference sequence). The CDR3 runs 15 residues. V dropped 7 bases and J dropped 3; count of bases not matched to a gene: 11. The CDR3 region is CASTTATGGNYEQYF. In DNA, the CDR3 is TGTGCCAGTACCACCGCAACGGGAGGGAACTACGAGCAGTACTTC.

The chain combines TRBV5-4 with TRBJ2-2; no reliable D call. The CDR3 runs 14 residues. CDR1 and CDR2 from the germline V gene are SGHNT and YYREEE (reference sequence). V lost 0 bases, J lost 1 base, and 4 bases lay in between. Here the CDR3 reads CASSLDRNTGELFF. The CDR3 DNA sequence: TGTGCCAGCAGCTTGGACAGGAACACCGGGGAGCTGTTTTTT.

This chain links TRBV7-8 with TRBJ2-5; 9 nucleotides align to TRBD1. With 6 bases clipped from V and 5 bases from J, the junction kept 4 bases outside the gene matches. The CDR3 is 13 residues long. In germline, CDR1 is SGHVS, CDR2 FQNEAQ. In DNA, the CDR3 is TGTGCCAGCAGGTACAGGGGGCGGGAGACCCAGTACTTC. It translates to CASRYRGRETQYF.

This rearrangement joins TRBV27 to TRBJ2-7, with 8 bases that match TRBD2. This CDR3 is 14 amino acids long. The V gene end was trimmed by 5 bases and the J gene end by 3 bases; junction bases not matched to a gene: 6. CDR1 is MNHEY and CDR2 is SMNVEV in the germline V gene (reference sequence). The DNA of the CDR3 is TGTGCCAGCAGTAAAGGGACTAGATACTACGAGCAGTACTTC. Translated: CASSKGTRYYEQYF.

V usage is TRBV7-9 and J usage is TRBJ2-2, with 9 bases that match TRBD1. The V and J ends lost 5 bases and 5 bases, in that order; junction bases with no gene match: 12. CDR1 and CDR2 from the germline V gene are SEHNR and FQNEAQ (reference sequence). The CDR3 extends over 17 amino acids. CDR3: CASSPIGGTGRTGELFF. CDR3 coding DNA: TGTGCCAGCAGCCCAATAGGCGGGACAGGGAGGACCGGGGAGCTGTTTTTT.

The count of this clone is one. The chain links TRBV19 to TRBJ2-7, with a weak D call TRBD1 (6 bases). The CDR3 is made up of 15 amino acids. Per the germline V gene, CDR1 is LNHDA and CDR2 is SQIVND (reference sequence). The V end lost 6 bases, the J end lost 2 bases, and 17 bases lay between the germline ends. The CDR3 protein is CASSLQFTGTYEQYF. CDR3 nucleotides: TGTGCCAGTAGCCTACAATTTACAGGGACCTACGAGCAGTACTTC.

The V and J genes are TRBV27 and TRBJ2-7, with TRBD1 identical over 11 bases. V lost 4 bases and J lost 0; bases outside the gene matches: 2. Germline V CDR1 and CDR2: MNHEY, SMNVEV (reference sequence). CDR3 length equals 15 residues. The CDR3 nucleotides read TGTGCCAGCAGTTGGGGGACAGGGGGCTCCTACGAGCAGTACTTC. The encoded protein is CASSWGTGGSYEQYF.

This chain links TRBV19 with TRBJ2-7; D is possibly TRBD1 (5 bases). This CDR3 region has 15 residues. Trimming took 6 bases from V and 5 from J, leaving 20 bases between them. Germline V gene lookup returns CDR1 LNHDA and CDR2 SQIVND (reference sequence). The CDR3 is CASRRLLLRAHEQYF. CDR3 nucleotide sequence: TGTGCCAGTAGGCGTTTACTCCTCAGGGCGCACGAGCAGTACTTC.

This sequence joins TRBV28 and TRBJ2-5, with 11 positions matching TRBD2. The CDR3 contains 13 residues. The germline V gene has CDR1 MDHEN and CDR2 SYDVKM. The J segment lost 12 bases and the V segment lost 5 bases, leaving 8 bases of the junction unmatched. The CDR3, as DNA: TGTGCCAGCAGTCGTAGCGGGAGGGCCCCGAAGTACTTC. Translation: CASSRSGRAPKYF.

The chain recombines TRBV21-1 with TRBJ1-5. TRBV21-1 counts as a pseudogene. This CDR3 is 15 amino acids long. The CDR3 bases are TGTGCCAGCAGCAACCGAGGGAATAGCAATCAGCCCCAGCATTTT. Translated: CASSNRGNSNQPQHF.

The CDR3 DNA reads TGTGCCAGCAGCAGCGGGGGACTAGGGAACGAGCAGTACTTC. As protein: CASSSGGLGNEQYF. The chain couples TRBV7-9 to TRBJ2-7; 8 bases match TRBD2. CDR1 is SEHNR, CDR2 FQNEAQ, per germline (reference sequence). CDR3 length equals 14 residues. The ends lost 5 bases at V and 5 bases at J; junction bases unmatched: 8.

CDR3 in amino acids: CASRQVEDYYGNTIYF. In DNA form, the CDR3 reads TGTGCCAGTAGACAAGTTGAGGATTATTACGGAAACACCATATATTTT. J is TRBJ1-3 and V is TRBV19; D remains unclear. The CDR3 totals 16 residues. Trimming shortened V by 6 bases and J by 4 bases, and 19 bases separated the two germline ends. Germline V gene sequence: CDR1 LNHDA, CDR2 SQIVND (reference sequence).

The V and J genes are TRBV28 and TRBJ2-7, with D possibly TRBD1 on 6 matching bases. The ends were cut back, 0 bases at V and 2 bases at J, with 11 bases in the middle. Per germline, CDR1 MDHEN and CDR2 SYDVKM. The CDR3 runs to 15 residues. In DNA, the CDR3 is TGTGCCAGCAGTTTATGGGCAGGGGTCACCTACGAGCAGTACTTC. This gives the protein CASSLWAGVTYEQYF.

Written as DNA, the CDR3 is TGTGCCAGCAGCACCCCAGGGGTTTTATGGCCCCAGCATTTT. It specifies CASSTPGVLWPQHF. The chain links TRBV7-8 to TRBJ1-5, with a tentative D call TRBD1 (6 bases). Germline loops: CDR1 SGHVS, CDR2 FQNEAQ. CDR3 length equals 14 residues. Trimming took off 5 bases at V and 9 bases at J, with 17 bases between the two ends.

The rearrangement links TRBV10-1 to TRBJ1-2; 10 bases line up with TRBD1. The CDR3 is 15 amino acids. V lost 8 bases and J lost 6; bases outside the gene matches: 12. CDR1 is WNHNN and CDR2 is SYGVQD in the germline V gene (reference sequence). The CDR3 sequence: CASGTGAGGHDGYTF. CDR3 nucleotides: TGCGCCAGCGGGACAGGGGCCGGGGGACATGATGGCTACACCTTC.

V usage is TRBV9 and J usage is TRBJ2-2, with 8 bases aligning to TRBD2. The V gene end was trimmed by 1 base and the J gene end by 6 bases; junction bases not matched to a gene: 8. Per the germline V gene, CDR1 is SGDLS and CDR2 is YYNGEE. CDR3 length: 16 amino acids. CDR3 protein: CASSVPRGGLPGELFF. The DNA for the CDR3 is TGTGCCAGCAGCGTACCCCGGGGGGGCCTCCCCGGGGAGCTGTTTTTT.